A single sample is the source of the 2 T cell receptor beta chains below, sequenced in a study of lymphopenia after photon versus proton radiotherapy. Generated by immunoSEQ multiplex PCR, the TCRdb table keeps only in-frame clones and is missing some. The table shows 65,000 or so clones, with 75% to 90% occurring only once. Here the sequenced sample was peripheral blood, taken from a patient treated with proton-based radiotherapy. Receptors originate from an older man with esophageal cancer.

The J gene is TRBJ1-2, the V gene TRBV5-4; maybe TRBD1 (5 bases). The germline gives CDR1 SGHNT, CDR2 YYREEE (reference sequence). The CDR3 length is 12 residues. The V end was cut by 0 bases, the J end by 6 bases, with 6 bases between. The CDR3 sequence is CASSLDRNGYTF. The DNA for the CDR3 is TGTGCCAGCAGCTTGGACAGGAATGGCTACACCTTC.

About this clone: A junction boundary mismatches the germline segment, possibly from a read error. The chain carries TRBV9 and TRBJ1-1; D remains ambiguous. The CDR3 covers 15 residues. Germline V lookup: CDR1 SGDLS, CDR2 YYNGEE. This CDR3 is CASGVLSMGNTEAFF. The CDR3 nucleotides are TGTGCCAGCGGCGTCCTTTCTATGGGGAACACTGAAGCTTTCTTT.